These T cell receptor beta chains were read from a single sample in a study of human T cells and chemical hapten exposure. TCRdb fed the RACE reads into MiXCR, producing one record per CDR3 protein. The repertoire holds more than 55,000 distinct CDR3 sequences, with 9.8% as singletons. The specimen comprised whole blood, sampled in connection with sensitization to the hapten diphenylcyclopropenone (DPC). Receptor source: a woman between 40 and 50 years old with alopecia areata. Some clones in this sample may be carry-over from other donors' samples. Both conserved end residues are part of each CDR3. D genes are given only for firm matches. Size values are once, few and many counts, or a class for expanded clones, and some rows have none.

size	D	V	J	CDR3	DNA
-	-	TRBV6-2/TRBV6-3	TRBJ2-2	CASLRGENTGELFF	TGTGCCAGCCTCCGGGGTGAGAACACCGGGGAGCTGTTTTTT
-	-	TRBV11-2	TRBJ2-7	CASSFDNGGTAYEQYF	TGTGCCAGCAGCTTTGACAACGGGGGAACTGCCTACGAGCAGTACTTC
-	TRBD1	TRBV5-1	TRBJ1-2	CASSSSPGQIKNYGYTF	TGCGCCAGCAGCTCCTCTCCGGGACAGATAAAAAACTATGGCTACACCTTC
-	-	TRBV29-1	TRBJ2-2	CSVWVNTGELFF	TGCAGCGTTTGGGTAAACACCGGGGAGCTGTTTTTT
many	-	TRBV2	TRBJ1-5	CASTPWGGNQPQHF	TGTGCCAGCACCCCTTGGGGGGGCAATCAGCCCCAGCATTTT
-	-	TRBV28	TRBJ1-1	CASPGRGNTEAFF	TGTGCCAGCCCGGGCAGAGGGAACACTGAAGCTTTCTTT
many	-	TRBV7-2	TRBJ1-1	CASSLLIPRGPEAFF	TGTGCCAGCAGCTTACTTATCCCGAGGGGACCTGAAGCTTTCTTT
many	TRBD1	TRBV11-2	TRBJ1-4	CASSLIRDRGRDEKLFF	TGTGCCAGCAGCTTAATAAGGGACAGGGGGCGCGATGAAAAACTGTTTTTT
-	TRBD1	TRBV19	TRBJ1-2	CASSPGTGSWYGYTF	TGTGCCAGTAGTCCCGGGACAGGGAGTTGGTATGGCTACACCTTC
-	TRBD2	TRBV28	TRBJ2-1	CASSPTSGGPTNNEQFF	TGTGCCAGCAGCCCGACTAGCGGGGGGCCAACGAACAATGAGCAGTTCTTC
many	-	TRBV7-2	TRBJ1-5	CASSPHFLGPQHF	TGTGCCAGCAGCCCACACTTTCTGGGACCCCAGCATTTT
many	-	TRBV29-1	TRBJ1-1	CSVEDVRGGSTEAFF	TGCAGCGTTGAAGACGTTCGCGGGGGGTCCACTGAAGCTTTCTTT
many	-	TRBV6-6	TRBJ1-6	CASSYNEHSIYNSPLHF	TGTGCCAGCAGTTACAACGAGCATTCGATCTATAATTCACCCCTCCACTTT
many	TRBD2	TRBV4-2	TRBJ2-3	CASSQERGGGSTDTQYF	TGTGCCAGCAGCCAAGAGCGCGGGGGTGGTTCCACAGATACGCAGTATTTT
many	TRBD1	TRBV10-3	TRBJ2-5	CAIRSGQAETQYF	TGTGCCATCAGATCAGGACAGGCGGAGACCCAGTACTTC